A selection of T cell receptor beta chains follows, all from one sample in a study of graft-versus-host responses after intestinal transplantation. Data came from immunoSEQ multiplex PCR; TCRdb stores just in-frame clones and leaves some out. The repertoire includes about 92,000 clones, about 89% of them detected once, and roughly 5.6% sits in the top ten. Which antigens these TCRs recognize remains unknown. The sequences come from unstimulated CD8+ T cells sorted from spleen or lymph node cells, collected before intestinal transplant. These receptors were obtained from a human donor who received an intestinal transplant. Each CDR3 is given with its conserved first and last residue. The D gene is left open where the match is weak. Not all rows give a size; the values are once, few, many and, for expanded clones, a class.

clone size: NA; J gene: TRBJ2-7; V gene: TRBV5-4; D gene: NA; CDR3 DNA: TGTGCCAGCAGTCGGGACCGATTCTACGAGCAGTACTTC; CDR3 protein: CASSRDRFYEQYF
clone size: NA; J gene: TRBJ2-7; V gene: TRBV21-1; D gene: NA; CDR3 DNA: TGTGCCAGCAGCAAAGTAGCGGGGCGGAGGCCCCTCTCCTACGAGCAGTACTTC; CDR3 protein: CASSKVAGRRPLSYEQYF
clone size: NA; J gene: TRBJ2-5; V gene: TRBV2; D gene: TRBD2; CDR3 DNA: TGTGCCAGCAGTCCCCTCGGGACTAGCGCAGTGGAGACCCAGTACTTC; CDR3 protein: CASSPLGTSAVETQYF
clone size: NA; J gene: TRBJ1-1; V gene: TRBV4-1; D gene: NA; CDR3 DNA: TGCGCCAGCAGCCGAGTCCAGGTTTCCACTGAAGCTTTCTTT; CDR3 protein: CASSRVQVSTEAFF
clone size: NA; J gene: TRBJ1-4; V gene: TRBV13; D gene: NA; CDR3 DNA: TGTGCCAGCAGCTTAGGAGGTCACGAGACTAATGAAAAACTGTTTTTT; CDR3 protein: CASSLGGHETNEKLFF
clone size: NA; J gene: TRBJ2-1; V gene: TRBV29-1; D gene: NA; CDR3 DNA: TGCAGCGTGGGGAGCGGACTCTACAATGAGCAGTTCTTC; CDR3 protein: CSVGSGLYNEQFF
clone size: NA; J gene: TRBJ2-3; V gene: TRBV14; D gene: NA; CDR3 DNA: TGTGCGACGGGACCACCAACAGATACGCAGTATTTT; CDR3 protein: CATGPPTDTQYF
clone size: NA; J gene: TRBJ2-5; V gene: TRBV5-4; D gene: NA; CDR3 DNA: TGTGCCGGAGGACTATCCCAAGAGACCCAGTACTTC; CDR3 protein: CAGGLSQETQYF
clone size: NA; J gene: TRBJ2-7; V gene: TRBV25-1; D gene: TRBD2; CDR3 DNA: TGTGCCAGCAGCCTAGCGGGGGGTTTCAACGAGCAGTACTTC; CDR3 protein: CASSLAGGFNEQYF
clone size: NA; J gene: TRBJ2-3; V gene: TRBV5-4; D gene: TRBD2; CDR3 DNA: TGTGCCAGCAGCCCGCAGCGGGAGGGCTGGGATACGCAGTATTTT; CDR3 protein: CASSPQREGWDTQYF
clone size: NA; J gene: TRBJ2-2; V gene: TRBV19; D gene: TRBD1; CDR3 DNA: TGTGCCAGTAGCACGGGCGAGACAGGGGCGACCGGGGAGCTGTTTTTT; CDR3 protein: CASSTGETGATGELFF
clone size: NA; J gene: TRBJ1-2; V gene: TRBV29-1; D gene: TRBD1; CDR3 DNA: TGCAGCGTTGAAGGTCCCACAGGGGACTTTAGGTATGGCTACACCTTC; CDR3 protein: CSVEGPTGDFRYGYTF
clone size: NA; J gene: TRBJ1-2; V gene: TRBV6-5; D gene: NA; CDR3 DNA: TGTGCCAGCAGTACGCTCAGGGAACCACACTATGGCTACACCTTC; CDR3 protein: CASSTLREPHYGYTF
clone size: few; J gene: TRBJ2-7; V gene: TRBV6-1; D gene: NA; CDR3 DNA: TGTGCCAGCAGTGAATTAGGCCAGGGGCTCTACGAGCAGTACTTC; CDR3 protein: CASSELGQGLYEQYF
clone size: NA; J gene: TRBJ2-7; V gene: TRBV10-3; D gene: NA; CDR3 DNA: TGTGCCATCAGTGAGCCTTCCTACGAGCAGTACTTC; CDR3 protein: CAISEPSYEQYF
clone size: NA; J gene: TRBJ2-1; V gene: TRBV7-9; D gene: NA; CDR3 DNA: TGTGCCAGCAGCTCCGCAGGAGTACACTACAATGAGCAGTTCTTC; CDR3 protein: CASSSAGVHYNEQFF
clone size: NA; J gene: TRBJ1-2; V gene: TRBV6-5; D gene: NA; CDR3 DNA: TGTGCCAGCAGTTTGAGCCAGGCGTATGGCTACACCTTC; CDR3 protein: CASSLSQAYGYTF
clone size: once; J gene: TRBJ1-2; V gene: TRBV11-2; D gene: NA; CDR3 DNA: TGTGCCAGCAGCTTAGATCTTGGGGGTAGGGATGGCTACACCTTC; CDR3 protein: CASSLDLGGRDGYTF
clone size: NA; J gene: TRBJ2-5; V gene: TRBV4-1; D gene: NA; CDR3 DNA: TGCGCCAGCAGCCAATACGGACCAGGCGTGGAGGAGACCCAGTACTTC; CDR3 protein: CASSQYGPGVEETQYF
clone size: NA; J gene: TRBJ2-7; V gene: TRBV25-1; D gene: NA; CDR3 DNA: TGTGCGAGCCGTTTTGGGGAGTTGCTGTACTTC; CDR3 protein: CASRFGELLYF
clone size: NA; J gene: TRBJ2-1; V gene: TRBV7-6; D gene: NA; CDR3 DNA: TGTGCCAGCAGCTTAGTGGGGGGGGCCCTTGACAATGAGCAGTTCTTC; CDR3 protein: CASSLVGGALDNEQFF
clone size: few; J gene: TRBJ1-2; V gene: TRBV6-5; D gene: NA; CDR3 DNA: TGTGCCAGCAGTTACGGGATAGGGGTCGGCTATGGCTACACCTTC; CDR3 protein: CASSYGIGVGYGYTF
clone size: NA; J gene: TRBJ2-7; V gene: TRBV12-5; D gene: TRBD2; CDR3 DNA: TGTGCTAGTGGTTTAGAGGTGGGACTAGCTGCTGACTACGAGCAGTACTTC; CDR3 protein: CASGLEVGLAADYEQYF
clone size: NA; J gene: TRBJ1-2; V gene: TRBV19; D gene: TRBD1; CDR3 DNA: TGTGCCAGTAGTGCTGACAGGGGGACTAACTATGGCTACACCTTC; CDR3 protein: CASSADRGTNYGYTF
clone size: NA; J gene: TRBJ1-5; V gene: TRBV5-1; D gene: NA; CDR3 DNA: TGCGCCAGCAGCTTGTGGCCGGACAATCAGCCCCAGCATTTT; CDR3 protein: CASSLWPDNQPQHF
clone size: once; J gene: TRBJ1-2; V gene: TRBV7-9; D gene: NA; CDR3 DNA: TGTGCCAGCAGCTCCGTTAGGGGAGGGAATGGCTACACCTTC; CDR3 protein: CASSSVRGGNGYTF
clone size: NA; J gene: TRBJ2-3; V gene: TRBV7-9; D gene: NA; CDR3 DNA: TGTGCCAGCAGCCCGGGGGGCATGGGCACAGATACGCAGTATTTT; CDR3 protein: CASSPGGMGTDTQYF
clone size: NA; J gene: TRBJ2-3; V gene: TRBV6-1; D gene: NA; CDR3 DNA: TGTGCCAGCAGTGAGGGGGCGGGATGGGGCACAGATACGCAGTATTTT; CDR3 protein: CASSEGAGWGTDTQYF
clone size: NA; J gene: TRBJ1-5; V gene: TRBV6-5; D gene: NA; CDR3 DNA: TGTGCCACCAACCTACAGCTTAGCAATCAGCCCCAGCATTTT; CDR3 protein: CATNLQLSNQPQHF
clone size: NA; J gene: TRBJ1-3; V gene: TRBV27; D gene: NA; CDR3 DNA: TGTGCCAGCAGCGACGGTTCTGGAAACACCATATATTTT; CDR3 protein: CASSDGSGNTIYF
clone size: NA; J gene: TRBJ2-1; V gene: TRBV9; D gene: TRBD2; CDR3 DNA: TGTGCCAGCAGCGGACTAGCTGACAATGAGCAGTTCTTC; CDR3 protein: CASSGLADNEQFF
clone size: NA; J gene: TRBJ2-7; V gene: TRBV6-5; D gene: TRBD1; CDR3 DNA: TGTGCCAGCAGCCAGAGACAGGGTCCCTACGAGCAGTACTTC; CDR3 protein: CASSQRQGPYEQYF
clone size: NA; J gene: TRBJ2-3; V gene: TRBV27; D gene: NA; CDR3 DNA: TGTGCCAGCTCTCAGGGGAGCACAGATACGCAGTATTTT; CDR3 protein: CASSQGSTDTQYF
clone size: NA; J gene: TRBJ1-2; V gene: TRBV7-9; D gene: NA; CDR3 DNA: TGTGCCAGCAGCTACGGTCCCCTGGGGGACTATGGCTACACCTTC; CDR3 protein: CASSYGPLGDYGYTF
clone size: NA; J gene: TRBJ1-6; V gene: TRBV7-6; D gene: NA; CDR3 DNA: TGTGCCAGCAGCTTAGATTCAGGCGGGAATTCACCCCTCCACTTT; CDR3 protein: CASSLDSGGNSPLHF
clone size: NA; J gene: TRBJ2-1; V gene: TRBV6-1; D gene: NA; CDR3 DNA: TGTGCCAGCAGTTTGACGGACCCCTTTTACAATGAGCAGTTCTTC; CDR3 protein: CASSLTDPFYNEQFF
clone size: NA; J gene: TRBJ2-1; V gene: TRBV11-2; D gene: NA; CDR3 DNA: TGTGCCAGCAGCCTCCACAATGAGCAGTTCTTC; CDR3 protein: CASSLHNEQFF
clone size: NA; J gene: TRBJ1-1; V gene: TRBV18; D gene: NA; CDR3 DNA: TGTGCCAGCTCACTCACGGGTGGGGAAGCTTTCTTT; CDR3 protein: CASSLTGGEAFF
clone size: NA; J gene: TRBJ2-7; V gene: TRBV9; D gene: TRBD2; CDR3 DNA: TGTGCCAGCAGCGTCAGCGGGGGGCCGGGGAGCGAGCAGTACTTC; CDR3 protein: CASSVSGGPGSEQYF
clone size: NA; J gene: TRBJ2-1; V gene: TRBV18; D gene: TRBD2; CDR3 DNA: TGTGCCAGCTCAGCTAGCGGGGGATTCTACAATGAGCAGTTCTTC; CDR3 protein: CASSASGGFYNEQFF
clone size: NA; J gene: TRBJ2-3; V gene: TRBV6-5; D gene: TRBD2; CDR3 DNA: TGTGCCAGCAGTGCTAGCGGGGGGGCAGATACGCAGTATTTT; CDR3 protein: CASSASGGADTQYF
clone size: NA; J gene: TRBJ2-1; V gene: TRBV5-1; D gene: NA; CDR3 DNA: TGCGCCAGCAGCTTGCGGGGGTTCCCCTCTAATGAGCAGTTCTTC; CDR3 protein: CASSLRGFPSNEQFF
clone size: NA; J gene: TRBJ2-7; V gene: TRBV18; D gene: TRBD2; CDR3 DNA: TGTGCCAGCTCACTTTTCCGACTAGCGGGGGACTCCTACGAGCAGTACTTC; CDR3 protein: CASSLFRLAGDSYEQYF
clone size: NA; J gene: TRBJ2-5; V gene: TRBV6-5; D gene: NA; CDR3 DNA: TGTGCCAGCAGTCGCCACCTTATCGGGACGGAGACCCAGTACTTC; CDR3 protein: CASSRHLIGTETQYF
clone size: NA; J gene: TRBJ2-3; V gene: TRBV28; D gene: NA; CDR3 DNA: TGTGCCAGCAGTCACCAATTGGTATCCCTTTTGGATACGCAGTATTTT; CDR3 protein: CASSHQLVSLLDTQYF
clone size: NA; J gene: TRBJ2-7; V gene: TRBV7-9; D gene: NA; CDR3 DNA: TGTGCCAGCAGCGCCGGGACATCGCGGGACGAGCAGTACTTC; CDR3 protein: CASSAGTSRDEQYF